Below, 10 T cell receptor beta chains from the same sample are listed, as sequenced in a study of blood T cells in healthy people across ages. Sample-barcoded 5' priming and a J-beta primer mix drove a second PCR of roughly 6 to 12 cycles. TCRdb re-analysed the 5' RACE reads in MiXCR, keeping a single row per CDR3 protein. The table records hundreds of thousands of distinct CDR3 sequences, approximately 50% of them present only once. Sequencing input: blood. These receptors were collected from an older woman in good health.

The chain employs TRBV20-1 and TRBJ2-1; D is uncertain. The V end was cut by 0 bases, the J end by 0 bases, with 9 bases between. The CDR3 loop spans 15 amino acids. Per the germline V gene, CDR1 is DFQATT and CDR2 is SNEGSKA (reference sequence). The CDR3 region is CSAREGLYSYNEQFF. In DNA, the CDR3 is TGCAGTGCTAGAGAAGGGCTTTACTCCTACAATGAGCAGTTCTTC.

This chain links TRBV28 with TRBJ2-7; the D is unclear. V was trimmed by 6 bases and J by 3 bases, leaving 9 bases between them. This CDR3 contains 12 residues. Germline values: CDR1 MDHEN, CDR2 SYDVKM. CDR3 loop: CASRDLNYEQYF. The CDR3 coding sequence is TGTGCCAGCAGGGACCTAAACTACGAGCAGTACTTC.

This clonotype was seen many times. The chain carries TRBV6-5 and TRBJ1-2; 10 nucleotides align to TRBD1. This CDR3 has 16 residues. Per the germline V gene, CDR1 is MNHEY and CDR2 is SVGAGI. Trimming cost V 6 bases and J 2 bases; bases outside gene matches: 9. The CDR3 coding sequence is TGTGCCAGCAGCTCACTCCCGGGACAGGGGAACTATGGCTACACCTTC. Its protein is CASSSLPGQGNYGYTF.

This clonotype was counted a few times. The chain is built from TRBV5-1 and TRBJ2-7, with D possibly TRBD1 on 6 matching bases. The CDR3 is 15 residues long. Trimming shortened V by 3 bases and J by 3 bases, and 16 bases separated the two germline ends. CDR1 and CDR2 from the germline V gene are SGHRS and YFSETQ. The CDR3 sequence is CASSSQRQANYEQYF. The CDR3 DNA reads as TGCGCCAGCAGCTCGCAAAGACAGGCAAACTACGAGCAGTACTTC.

This clonotype was seen more than once but under ten times. V and J are TRBV29-1 and TRBJ1-4; tentative D call: TRBD1 (5 bases). The V and J ends lost 2 bases and 10 bases respectively, with 11 bases between them. In germline, CDR1 is SQVTM, CDR2 ANQGSEA. The CDR3 spans 12 residues. This CDR3 is CSVELDTPKLFF. CDR3 coding DNA: TGCAGCGTTGAATTGGACACCCCAAAACTGTTTTTT.

The chain combines TRBV10-3 with TRBJ2-7; D is possibly TRBD2 (5 bases). Trimming removed 4 bases at V and 6 bases at J, with 10 bases between. This CDR3 is built from 12 residues. Germline CDR1 ENHRY, CDR2 SYGVKD. The CDR3: CAISGGSFEQYF. The CDR3 bases are TGTGCCATCAGTGGAGGGTCTTTCGAGCAGTACTTC.

This clonotype was observed a few times. This chain connects TRBV5-1 to TRBJ1-5; 7 positions agree with TRBD1. The CDR3 runs 14 residues. The V gene end was trimmed by 4 bases and the J gene end by 5 bases; junction bases not matched to a gene: 6. CDR1 SGHRS and CDR2 YFSETQ come from the germline V gene. The CDR3 DNA is TGCGCCAGCAGCCCGACAGGGTATGATCAGCCCCAGCATTTT. As protein: CASSPTGYDQPQHF.

This clonotype has just one count. The chain uses TRBV4-3 and TRBJ2-2; 7 nucleotides match TRBD1. CDR1 and CDR2 from the germline V gene are LGHNA and YSLEER. There are 16 residues in the CDR3. Unmatched junction bases numbered 6, after V lost 1 base and J lost 4 bases. In nucleotides, the CDR3 is TGCGCCAGCAGCCAAGGTACGGACAGGAGCACCGGGGAGCTGTTTTTT. This codes for CASSQGTDRSTGELFF.

This clonotype turned up a few times. The genes are TRBV11-2 and TRBJ2-5; 12 nucleotides match TRBD2. Trimming at V came to 5 bases and at J to 5 bases, leaving 3 bases not matched to a gene. Per the germline V gene, CDR1 is SGHAT and CDR2 is FQNNGV. The CDR3 has 14 amino acids. This CDR3 is CASSQTSGSETQYF. CDR3 bases: TGTGCCAGCAGCCAGACTAGCGGGAGTGAGACCCAGTACTTC.

This clonotype appeared many times. The chain carries TRBV28 and TRBJ2-2; D remains unclear. This CDR3 has 14 residues. The ends were cut back, 2 bases at V and 0 bases at J, with 4 bases in the middle. Germline V gene lookup returns CDR1 MDHEN and CDR2 SYDVKM. The CDR3 here is CASSLHANTGELFF. For the CDR3, the DNA is TGTGCCAGCAGTTTACACGCGAACACCGGGGAGCTGTTTTTT.